This T cell receptor beta chain came from a study of OX40 agonist ivuxolimab in advanced cancers. A note on this clone: A junction end diverges from the germline sequence, so it may reflect a read error.

Clones were sequenced by immunoSEQ multiplex PCR, and TCRdb holds only the in-frame ones, with some missing. This sample has 30,000 to 40,000 clones, with roughly 86% found just once. Autoimmune disease history or systemic immunosuppression barred patients. Sampling times: baseline, cycle 4 day 1, cycle 7 day 1. Germline V CDR1 and CDR2: KGHSH, LQKENI. The CDR3 runs to 15 residues. The receptor was derived from an adult with an advanced solid tumor such as melanoma, head and neck, liver or kidney cancer. J is TRBJ1-5 and V is TRBV18; 10 nucleotides line up with TRBD1. The source was CD4+ or CD8+ T cells sorted from blood, collected in a trial of the OX40 agonist ivuxolimab. The CDR3 reads CASSPGDRGNRPQHF. DNA of the CDR3: TGTGCCAGCTCACCAGGGGACAGGGGAAATCGGCCCCAGCATTTT.